Listed below are T cell receptor beta chains from one sample, sequenced in a study of control samples from healthy donors and cancer patients. Sequenced by immunoSEQ multiplex PCR; TCRdb stores in-frame clones only, minus some. The table records about 79,000 clones, roughly 93% of them present only once. Sequenced input: PBMCs. These receptors were taken from a middle-aged woman with lung cancer. Each CDR3 is given with its conserved first and last residue. A D gene is named only where the DNA matches it firmly.

TRBV29-1	.	CSAIIGGNQPQHF
TRBV6-5	TRBD1	CASSYRDRANYGYTF
TRBV21-1	.	CASSAQQGAGNTIYF
TRBV18	.	CASSPLRGAETQYF
TRBV18	.	CASRSRGSAANTGELFF
TRBV18	.	CASSPLGQQGYGYTF
TRBV30	.	CAWSVGVGAEAFF
TRBV30	.	CAWRPTERENQPQHF
TRBV3-1/TRBV3-2	.	CASSQEVPLVQDNYGYTF
TRBV5-8	.	CASSGSRFSSGNTIYF
TRBV11-2	.	CASSPKQGNNSPLHF
TRBV6-1	TRBD2	CASSEAAGGQETQYF
TRBV19	.	CASTWAGNSPLHF
TRBV29-1	TRBD1	CSATSGTGKVYGYTF
TRBV7-9	.	CASSTRLGVGEQFF
TRBV7-2	.	CASSLAGGNQPQHF
TRBV27	.	CASSFNNSPLHF
TRBV16	.	CASSQSGANVLTF
TRBV19	.	CASNPREAPKPQHF
TRBV6-5	TRBD1	CASRPGQGSSEAFF